This entry lists 22 T cell receptor beta chains sequenced from one sample in a study of neurological immune-mediated disorders. TCRdb re-derived calls from the 5' RACE reads in MiXCR, one entry per CDR3 protein. The data show about 49,000 distinct CDR3 sequences, with approximately 14% seen just once and 4.5% to 5.5% held by the top ten. Time point reported: longitudinal time-point 2. Sample: PBMCs. The receptor set was obtained from a male donor with HTLV-1-associated myelopathy (HAM/TSP).

The chain is built from TRBV7-6 and TRBJ1-1; D gene unclear. V was cut by 5 bases and J by 0 bases, with 7 bases left in between. The CDR3 extends over 13 amino acids. From germline, CDR1 is SGHVS and CDR2 FNYEAQ. The CDR3 loop is CASSVQLNTEAFF. DNA of the CDR3: TGTGCCAGCAGCGTCCAGCTGAACACTGAAGCTTTCTTT.

This clonotype was seen many times. This chain joins TRBV5-1 and TRBJ2-2; perhaps TRBD2 as D (6 bases). Germline V lookup: CDR1 SGHRS, CDR2 YFSETQ. The CDR3 sequence is 14 residues long. Trimming cost V 6 bases and J 7 bases, with 16 bases left between them. The CDR3 DNA reads TGCGCCAGCACCCCGGGTGCGGGGCACGGGGAGCTGTTTTTT. Protein product: CASTPGAGHGELFF.

In DNA, the CDR3 is TGCGCCAGCAGCTTGGAGGGAGAGCAGTTCTTC. The encoded protein is CASSLEGEQFF. The genes are TRBV5-1 and TRBJ2-1; D gene unclear. Germline values: CDR1 SGHRS, CDR2 YFSETQ. The CDR3 contains 11 residues. The germline V and J ends were trimmed by 0 bases and 10 bases, with 5 bases remaining between them. Complete variable domain (other parts from reference TRBV5-1 and TRBJ2-1): KAGVTQTPRYLIKTRGQQVTLSCSPISGHRSVSWYQQTPGQGLQFLFEYFSETQRNKGNFPGRFSGRQFSNSRSEMNVSTLELGDSALYLCASSLEGEQFFGPGTRLTVL.

The chain uses TRBV20-1 and TRBJ1-2; 8 nucleotides align to TRBD1. The CDR3 is 14 residues long. Germline-derived CDR1 and CDR2 are DFQATT and SNEGSKA (reference sequence). The V segment lost 5 bases and the J segment 4 bases; nucleotides outside the gene matches: 9. The CDR3 nucleotides are TGCAGTGCTGAAGGACAGGGCCGATTCTATGGCTACACCTTC. Amino acid sequence: CSAEGQGRFYGYTF.

In its sample, this clonotype was seen many times. The chain employs TRBV5-1 and TRBJ1-1; tentatively, D is TRBD1 (5 bases). V lost 3 bases, J lost 4 bases, and 10 bases lay in between. The germline CDR1 and CDR2 sequences are SGHRS and YFSETQ. CDR3 length equals 13 residues. CDR3 nucleotides: TGCGCCAGCAGCTCTGGGGGGAGCACTGAAGCTTTCTTT. Its translation: CASSSGGSTEAFF.

This clonotype was counted at least ten times. The chain has TRBV20-1 and TRBJ2-5, with a weak D call TRBD1 (6 bases). Trimming took 0 bases from V and 5 from J, leaving 10 bases between them. Germline V gene data show CDR1 as DFQATT and CDR2 as SNEGSKA (reference sequence). The CDR3 contains 13 residues. CDR3 DNA sequence: TGCAGTGCTAGAGATAGCAGGGGTGAGACCCAGTACTTC. Translating gives CSARDSRGETQYF.

This clonotype was counted many times. The V and J genes are TRBV5-1 and TRBJ2-7; D ambiguous. The CDR3 is made up of 16 amino acids. Between the trimmed V and J ends, which lost 4 bases and 0 bases, there was a span of 17 bases. Germline assignment: CDR1 SGHRS and CDR2 YFSETQ. The CDR3 DNA sequence: TGCGCCAGCAGCATCAATCCCTCGGACGTCTCCTACGAGCAGTACTTC. Protein: CASSINPSDVSYEQYF.

Judged by abundance, this clonotype is medium-sized. V and J are TRBV7-9 and TRBJ2-7, with unresolved D. Germline CDR1 is SEHNR and CDR2 is FQNEAQ (reference sequence). Trimming shortened V by 2 bases and J by 5 bases, and 13 bases separated the two germline ends. The length of the CDR3 is 14 residues. The CDR3 sequence is CASSLPRTTHEQYF. DNA for the CDR3: TGTGCCAGCAGCTTACCACGGACCACTCACGAGCAGTACTTC.

This clonotype rates as medium-sized (0.01 to 0.1%). The chain combines TRBV5-1 with TRBJ1-2, with D unclear. V lost 0 bases to trimming and J lost 7 bases, with 7 bases between them. There are 12 residues in the CDR3. Germline-derived CDR1 and CDR2 are SGHRS and YFSETQ. CDR3 region: CASSLGRSGYTF. The CDR3 nucleotides read TGCGCCAGCAGCTTGGGACGTTCTGGCTACACCTTC.

This clonotype was seen ten or more times. The chain employs TRBV28 and TRBJ2-5; 8 nucleotides agree with TRBD1. The germline V gene encodes CDR1 MDHEN and CDR2 SYDVKM. The V gene end was trimmed by 8 bases and the J gene end by 3 bases; junction bases not matched to a gene: 11. The CDR3 is 15 amino acids. CDR3 region: CASRSIHRGEETQYF. The CDR3 DNA reads TGTGCCAGCCGCTCTATCCACAGGGGGGAAGAGACCCAGTACTTC.

This clonotype was recorded at least ten times. The chain carries TRBV5-1 and TRBJ1-1; 10 nucleotides align to TRBD1. CDR1 and CDR2 from the germline V gene are SGHRS and YFSETQ. The CDR3 runs to 14 residues. Trimming at V came to 6 bases and at J to 3 bases, leaving 5 bases not matched to a gene. CDR3 DNA: TGCGCCAGCACGGAGGGACAGGGGTACACTGAAGCTTTCTTT. Amino acids: CASTEGQGYTEAFF.

This clonotype has ten or more counts. The rearrangement joins TRBV10-3 to TRBJ2-2; TRBD2 aligns across 10 bases. The J segment lost 6 bases and the V segment lost 8 bases, leaving 9 bases of the junction unmatched. This CDR3 comprises 15 residues. CDR1 and CDR2 (germline): ENHRY, SYGVKD. The CDR3 reads CAIGSGGAYAGELFF. CDR3 nucleotide sequence: TGTGCCATCGGGAGCGGGGGGGCTTACGCCGGGGAGCTGTTTTTT.

This clonotype was seen ten or more times. J is TRBJ1-2 and V is TRBV5-1, with 9 bases that match TRBD1. With 3 bases clipped from V and 3 bases from J, the junction kept 9 bases outside the gene matches. The CDR3 runs to 16 residues. Germline CDR1 and CDR2: SGHRS and YFSETQ. In DNA form, the CDR3 reads TGCGCCAGCAGCTCCCCCGGGACAGGGTTTGACTATGGCTACACCTTC. It specifies CASSSPGTGFDYGYTF.

This clonotype was seen at least ten times. The chain employs TRBV3-1 and TRBJ2-7; a weak D match, TRBD1 (6 bases). Germline values: CDR1 LGHDT, CDR2 YNNKEL (reference sequence). V was shortened by 0 bases and J by 8 bases, with 8 bases between the two germline ends. This CDR3 has 12 amino acids. CDR3 sequence: CASSQDQGQQYF. CDR3 nucleotide sequence: TGTGCCAGCAGCCAAGATCAGGGGCAGCAGTACTTC.

This clonotype was seen repeatedly, ten times or more. The J gene is TRBJ2-7, the V gene TRBV5-1; D may be TRBD2 (6 bases). The CDR3 sequence is 13 residues long. V lost 7 bases and J 5 bases, leaving 16 bases between the germline ends. Germline V gives CDR1 SGHRS, CDR2 YFSETQ. CDR3 region: CASGGRGSHEQYF. In nucleotides, the CDR3 is TGCGCCAGCGGGGGGAGAGGGAGCCACGAGCAGTACTTC.

This clonotype was found many times. The J gene is TRBJ1-1, the V gene TRBV24-1, with D perhaps matching TRBD1 (5 bases). The CDR3 length is 13 residues. V lost 4 bases and J lost 5, with 10 bases in between. The germline V gene encodes CDR1 KGHDR and CDR2 SFDVKD. The CDR3 is CATSEAGGTEAFF. The CDR3 region has the DNA TGTGCCACCAGTGAAGCTGGGGGAACTGAAGCTTTCTTT.

This clonotype has a count of ten or more. V and J are TRBV5-1 and TRBJ2-3; tentatively, D is TRBD1 or TRBD2 (6 bases each). The CDR3 loop spans 16 amino acids. Germline lookup yields CDR1 SGHRS and CDR2 YFSETQ. Between the trimmed V and J ends, which lost 4 bases and 3 bases, there was a span of 18 bases. The CDR3 loop reads CASSPGTQGPTDTQYF. The CDR3 nucleotides read TGCGCCAGCAGCCCGGGGACTCAGGGGCCAACAGATACGCAGTATTTT.

The CDR3 loop is CASSIGLSEKLFF. The CDR3 region has the DNA TGTGCCAGTAGTATCGGACTAAGCGAAAAACTGTTTTTT. The V gene is TRBV19, the J gene TRBJ1-4; D is unresolved. Germline V gives CDR1 LNHDA, CDR2 SQIVND (reference sequence). Trimming shortened V by 3 bases and J by 8 bases, and 10 bases separated the two germline ends. CDR3 length equals 13 residues.

This clonotype was recorded many times. The chain has TRBV5-1 and TRBJ1-5; 8 bases are shared with TRBD1. The CDR3 is made up of 16 amino acids. V dropped 4 bases and J dropped 6; count of bases not matched to a gene: 12. From germline, CDR1 is SGHRS and CDR2 YFSETQ. As DNA, the CDR3 is TGCGCCAGCAGCCCAGCACCAGGGGGCGGAAGTCAGCCCCAGCATTTT. The encoded protein is CASSPAPGGGSQPQHF. Based on the CDR3 plus reference TRBV5-1 and TRBJ1-5, the full variable domain is KAGVTQTPRYLIKTRGQQVTLSCSPISGHRSVSWYQQTPGQGLQFLFEYFSETQRNKGNFPGRFSGRQFSNSRSEMNVSTLELGDSALYLCASSPAPGGGSQPQHFGDGTRLSIL.

This clonotype was found many times. The J gene is TRBJ2-5, the V gene TRBV5-6; possible D gene TRBD2, 6 bases. Trimming pared 1 base from V and 1 base from J, leaving 14 bases between. Germline V gives CDR1 SGHDT, CDR2 YYEEEE. The CDR3 spans 16 residues. CDR3 protein: CASSLLVFGGQETQYF. The CDR3 coding sequence is TGTGCCAGCAGCTTGTTGGTGTTCGGGGGCCAAGAGACCCAGTACTTC.

The sample holds many counts of this clonotype. The rearrangement links TRBV9 to TRBJ2-5, with a tentative D call TRBD1 (6 bases). V lost 5 bases, J lost 5 bases, and 13 bases lay in between. Germline CDR1 SGDLS, CDR2 YYNGEE. The CDR3 length is 13 residues. CDR3 region: CASRGAGAETQYF. CDR3 coding DNA: TGTGCCAGCAGGGGGGCTGGGGCTGAGACCCAGTACTTC.

This clonotype has at least ten counts. The gene calls are TRBV5-1 and TRBJ1-1, with 9 bases that match TRBD1. After removal of 4 bases from V and 7 bases from J, the junction contained 8 bases not matched to a gene. The germline V gene has CDR1 SGHRS and CDR2 YFSETQ. The CDR3 extends over 14 amino acids. The CDR3 DNA is TGCGCCAGCAGCCCCGTCCCGGGACAGGGTGAAGCTTTCTTT. Its protein is CASSPVPGQGEAFF.